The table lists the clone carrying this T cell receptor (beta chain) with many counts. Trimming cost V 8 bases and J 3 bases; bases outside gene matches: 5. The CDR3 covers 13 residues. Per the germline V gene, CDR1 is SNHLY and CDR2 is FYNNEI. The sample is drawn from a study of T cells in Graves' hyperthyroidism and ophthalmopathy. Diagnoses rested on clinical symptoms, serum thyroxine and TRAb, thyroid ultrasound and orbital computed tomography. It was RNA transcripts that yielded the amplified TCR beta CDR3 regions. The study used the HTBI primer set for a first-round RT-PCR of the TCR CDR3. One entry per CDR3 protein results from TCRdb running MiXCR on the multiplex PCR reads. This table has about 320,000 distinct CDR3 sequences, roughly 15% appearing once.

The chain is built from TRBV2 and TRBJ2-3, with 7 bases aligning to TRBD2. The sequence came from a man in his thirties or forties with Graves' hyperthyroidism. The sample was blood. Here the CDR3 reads CASETGGTDTQYF. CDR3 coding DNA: TGTGCCAGCGAAACGGGAGGAACAGATACGCAGTATTTT.